This entry lists 15 T cell receptor beta chains sequenced from one sample in a study of identical twins. TCRdb itself ran the 5' RACE reads through MiXCR, one entry per CDR3 protein. The data hold just under 650,000 distinct CDR3 sequences, with roughly 7.1% observed a single time. The same data also went into a second study, on yellow fever vaccine responses in identical twins.

Sequenced material: PBMCs. Source of these receptors: a woman between 18 and 29 years old in good health.

This clonotype was found many times. V and J are TRBV4-1 and TRBJ2-4; 9 nucleotides match TRBD2. The CDR3 totals 16 residues. Germline V gene sequence: CDR1 MGHRA, CDR2 YSYEKL. Germline trimming cut 0 bases from V and 3 bases from J; bases unmatched to any gene: 3. The CDR3 DNA reads as TGCGCCAGCAGCCAAGATCGGACTAGCGTCAAAAACATTCAGTACTTC. Its protein is CASSQDRTSVKNIQYF.

This chain connects TRBV20-1 to TRBJ2-1, with D possibly TRBD2 on 6 matching bases. This CDR3 has 15 amino acids. Germline CDR1 is DFQATT and CDR2 is SNEGSKA (reference sequence). The V gene lost 6 bases and the J gene lost 4 bases, with 19 bases spanning the gap. DNA for the CDR3: TGCAGTGCCCCGCTCCGGGACTTCGTATACAATGAGCAGTTCTTC. Protein: CSAPLRDFVYNEQFF.

This clonotype was observed many times. The V and J genes are TRBV7-9 and TRBJ1-4; D is unclear. Germline lookup yields CDR1 SEHNR and CDR2 FQNEAQ (reference sequence). The germline V and J ends were trimmed by 3 bases and 7 bases, with 12 bases remaining between them. CDR3 size: 14 residues. CDR3 nucleotides: TGTGCCAGCAGCTTCGGATTAGGCGGTGAAAAACTGTTTTTT. Amino acid sequence: CASSFGLGGEKLFF.

This clonotype was seen a handful of times. V and J are TRBV3-1 and TRBJ2-6, with D perhaps matching TRBD1 (6 bases). Germline V CDR1 and CDR2: LGHDT, YNNKEL (reference sequence). The CDR3 length is 18 residues. With 1 base removed from V and 0 bases from J, the gap between germline ends came to 13 bases. This chain's CDR3 is CASSQVTGAYSGANVLTF. In nucleotides, the CDR3 is TGTGCCAGCAGCCAAGTGACAGGCGCCTACTCTGGGGCCAACGTCCTGACTTTC.

This clonotype was observed a few times. The rearrangement uses TRBV28 and TRBJ1-5; 7 nucleotides match TRBD1. Trimming took 3 bases from V and 1 from J; bases not matched to a gene: 9. Per germline, CDR1 MDHEN and CDR2 SYDVKM. The CDR3 consists of 17 residues. This CDR3 is CASSLGSTGPSNQPQHF. In DNA, the CDR3 is TGTGCCAGCAGTTTGGGCTCGACAGGGCCCAGCAATCAGCCCCAGCATTTT.

The chain combines TRBV7-6 with TRBJ2-7; tentatively, D is TRBD2 (5 bases). V was cut by 6 bases and J by 3 bases, with 24 bases left in between. The CDR3 consists of 17 residues. Germline lookup yields CDR1 SGHVS and CDR2 FNYEAQ. The CDR3 nucleotides are TGTGCCAGCAGTCGACAAGTTTCGGCTCCGGGAAGCTACGAGCAGTACTTC. It codes for CASSRQVSAPGSYEQYF.

This clonotype was seen ten or more times. The chain couples TRBV12-5 to TRBJ2-7; D not certain. Germline loops: CDR1 LGHNT, CDR2 FRNRAP. V lost 0 bases and J 5 bases, leaving 5 bases between the germline ends. This CDR3 contains 12 residues. This CDR3 is CASGLVRDEQYF. DNA for the CDR3: TGTGCTAGTGGTTTGGTACGTGACGAGCAGTACTTC.

This clonotype appeared many times. The V gene is TRBV5-1, the J gene TRBJ1-6; 9 bases align to TRBD1. Germline CDR1 reads SGHRS; CDR2 reads YFSETQ. CDR3 length: 16 amino acids. V lost 2 bases, J lost 9 bases, and 9 bases stayed unmatched. The CDR3 DNA reads TGCGCCAGCAGCTTTACATTCGGGACAGGGACTTCACCCCTCCACTTT. Translation: CASSFTFGTGTSPLHF. Full variable domain (missing parts from reference TRBV5-1 and TRBJ1-6): KAGVTQTPRYLIKTRGQQVTLSCSPISGHRSVSWYQQTPGQGLQFLFEYFSETQRNKGNFPGRFSGRQFSNSRSEMNVSTLELGDSALYLCASSFTFGTGTSPLHFGNGTRLTVT.

This clonotype was detected ten times or more. The chain employs TRBV5-6 and TRBJ2-3; 7 bases align to TRBD1. The CDR3 covers 13 residues. The junction had 5 bases not matched to a gene; V was cut back by 4 bases and J by 6 bases. The germline V gene has CDR1 SGHDT and CDR2 YYEEEE. The CDR3 bases are TGTGCCAGCAGCCTCGACAGGGCGGATACGCAGTATTTT. This codes for CASSLDRADTQYF.

The table lists this clonotype with many counts. The rearrangement joins TRBV5-1 to TRBJ2-3; D may be TRBD2 (5 bases). From germline, CDR1 is SGHRS and CDR2 YFSETQ. Trimming took 4 bases from V and 4 from J, leaving 13 bases between them. This CDR3 has 14 amino acids. CDR3 in DNA: TGCGCCAGCAGCGGCGGAGAGGGCTCAGATACGCAGTATTTT. The encoded protein is CASSGGEGSDTQYF. The full variable domain, its missing parts supplied by reference TRBV5-1 and TRBJ2-3, is KAGVTQTPRYLIKTRGQQVTLSCSPISGHRSVSWYQQTPGQGLQFLFEYFSETQRNKGNFPGRFSGRQFSNSRSEMNVSTLELGDSALYLCASSGGEGSDTQYFGPGTRLTVL.

This clonotype was recorded many times. V gene TRBV12-3 or TRBV12-4 combines with J gene TRBJ1-3; TRBD1 might be the D (5 bases). CDR3 length: 16 amino acids. Trimming removed 6 bases at V and 1 base at J, with 16 bases between. In DNA, the CDR3 is TGTGCCAGCAGGCTGGTGGGGACCGGGTCTGGAAACACCATATATTTT. Protein sequence: CASRLVGTGSGNTIYF.

This clonotype occurred a few times. The chain has TRBV27 and TRBJ2-7; the D gene is possibly TRBD1 (6 bases). Germline CDR1 is MNHEY and CDR2 is SMNVEV (reference sequence). The V gene lost 2 bases and the J gene lost 1 base, with 12 bases spanning the gap. This CDR3 spans 15 amino acids. The CDR3 sequence is CASSLRGHPSYEQYF. DNA for the CDR3: TGTGCCAGCAGTTTACGGGGACACCCATCCTACGAGCAGTACTTC.

The CDR3 loop is CAISETILMTGSNEQFF. The CDR3 DNA sequence: TGTGCCATCAGTGAGACTATCTTAATGACAGGTTCCAATGAGCAGTTCTTC. The chain recombines TRBV10-3 with TRBJ2-1; maybe TRBD1 (6 bases). V was pared by 2 bases and J by 6 bases, with 20 bases between. Germline V gene lookup returns CDR1 ENHRY and CDR2 SYGVKD. The CDR3 extends over 17 amino acids.

The chain joins TRBV5-5 to TRBJ2-1, with TRBD2 matching over 8 bases. The CDR3 has 16 residues. The germline CDR1 and CDR2 sequences are SGHKS and YYEKEE (reference sequence). J lost 6 bases, V lost 1 base, and 9 bases had no gene match. The CDR3 nucleotides read TGTGCCAGCAGCTTGATAGCGGGAACGGATCCCAATGAGCAGTTCTTC. Its protein is CASSLIAGTDPNEQFF.

The V and J genes are TRBV2 and TRBJ2-6; D is unclear. The V gene lost 8 bases and the J gene lost 4 bases, with 6 bases spanning the gap. The CDR3 is 12 amino acids. The germline V gene has CDR1 SNHLY and CDR2 FYNNEI. This CDR3 is CASARGANVLTF. The CDR3 region has the DNA TGTGCCAGCGCGCGGGGGGCCAACGTCCTGACTTTC.